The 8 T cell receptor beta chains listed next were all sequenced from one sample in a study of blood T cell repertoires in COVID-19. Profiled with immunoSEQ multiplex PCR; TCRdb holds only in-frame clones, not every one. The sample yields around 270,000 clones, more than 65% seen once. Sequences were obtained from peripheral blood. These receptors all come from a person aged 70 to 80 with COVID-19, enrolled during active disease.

CDR3 in amino acids: CAISDTPSGETRGQYF. The CDR3 nucleotides read TGTGCCATCAGTGACACCCCTAGCGGAGAAACCCGGGGGCAGTACTTC. J is TRBJ2-7 and V is TRBV10-3; 7 bases fit TRBD2. The CDR3 is 16 amino acids. The V gene end was trimmed by 3 bases and the J gene end by 9 bases; junction bases not matched to a gene: 17. The germline gives CDR1 ENHRY, CDR2 SYGVKD.

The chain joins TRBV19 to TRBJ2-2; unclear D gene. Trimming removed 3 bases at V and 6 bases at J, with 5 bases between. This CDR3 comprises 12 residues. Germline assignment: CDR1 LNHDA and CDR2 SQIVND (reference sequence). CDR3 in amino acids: CASSMAAGELFF. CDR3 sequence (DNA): TGTGCCAGTAGTATGGCGGCCGGGGAGCTGTTTTTT.

The CDR3 region is CASSYHDRYNEQFF. CDR3 nucleotide sequence: TGTGCCAGCAGCTACCACGACAGATACAATGAGCAGTTCTTC. The rearrangement uses TRBV5-8 and TRBJ2-1; a possible D gene is TRBD1 (5 bases). The CDR3 is 14 residues long. V was trimmed by 3 bases and J by 4 bases, leaving 11 bases between them. The germline gives CDR1 SGHTS, CDR2 YDEGEE.

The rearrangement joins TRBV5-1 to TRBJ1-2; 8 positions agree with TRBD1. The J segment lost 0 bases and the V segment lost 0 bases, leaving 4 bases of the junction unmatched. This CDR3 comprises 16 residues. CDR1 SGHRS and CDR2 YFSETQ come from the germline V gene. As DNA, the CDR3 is TGCGCCAGCAGCTTGGGACAGGGGAACGCTAACTATGGCTACACCTTC. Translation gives CASSLGQGNANYGYTF.

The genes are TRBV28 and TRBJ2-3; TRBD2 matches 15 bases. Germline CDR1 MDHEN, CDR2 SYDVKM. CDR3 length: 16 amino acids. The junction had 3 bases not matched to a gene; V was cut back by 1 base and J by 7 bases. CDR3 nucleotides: TGTGCCAGCAGTTTATCCGGGACTAGCGGGAGGCATACGCAGTATTTT. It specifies CASSLSGTSGRHTQYF. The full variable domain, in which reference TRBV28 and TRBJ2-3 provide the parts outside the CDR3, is DVKVTQSSRYLVKRTGEKVFLECVQDMDHENMFWYRQDPGLGLRLIYFSYDVKMKEKGDIPEGYSVSREKKERFSLILESASTNQTSMYLCASSLSGTSGRHTQYFGPGTRLTVL.

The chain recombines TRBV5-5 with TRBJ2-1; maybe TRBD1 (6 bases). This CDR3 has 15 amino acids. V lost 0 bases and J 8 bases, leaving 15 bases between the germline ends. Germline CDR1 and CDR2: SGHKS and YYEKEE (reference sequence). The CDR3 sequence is CASSLEVRGNDEQFF. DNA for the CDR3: TGTGCCAGCAGCTTGGAGGTCAGGGGTAATGATGAGCAGTTCTTC.

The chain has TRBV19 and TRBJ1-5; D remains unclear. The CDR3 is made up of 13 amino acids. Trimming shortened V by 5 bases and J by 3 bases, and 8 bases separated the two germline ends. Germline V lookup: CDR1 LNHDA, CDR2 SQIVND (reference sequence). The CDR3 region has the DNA TGTGCCAGTAGTTCGCAGGTCAATCAGCCCCAGCATTTT. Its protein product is CASSSQVNQPQHF.

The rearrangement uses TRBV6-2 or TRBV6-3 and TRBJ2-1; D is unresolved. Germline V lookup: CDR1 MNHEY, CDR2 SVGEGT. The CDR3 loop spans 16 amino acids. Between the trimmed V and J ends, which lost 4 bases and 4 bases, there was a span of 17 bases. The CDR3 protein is CASSFPPARQYNEQFF. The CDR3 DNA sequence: TGTGCCAGCAGTTTTCCCCCAGCGCGCCAATACAATGAGCAGTTCTTC.